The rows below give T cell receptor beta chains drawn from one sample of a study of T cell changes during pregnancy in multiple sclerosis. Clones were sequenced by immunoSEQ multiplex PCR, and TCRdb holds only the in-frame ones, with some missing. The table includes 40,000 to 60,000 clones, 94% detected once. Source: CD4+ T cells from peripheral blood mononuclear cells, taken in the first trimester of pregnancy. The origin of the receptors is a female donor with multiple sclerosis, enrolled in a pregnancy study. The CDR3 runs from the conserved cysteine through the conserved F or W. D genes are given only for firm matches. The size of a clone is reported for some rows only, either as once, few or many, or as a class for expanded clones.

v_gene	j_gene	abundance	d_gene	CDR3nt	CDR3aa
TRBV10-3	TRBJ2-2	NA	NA	TGTGCCATCAGTGAGTCGAATACAGGGTCCGGGGAGCTGTTTTTT	CAISESNTGSGELFF
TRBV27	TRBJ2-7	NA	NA	TGTGCCAGCGGAGCTCGTTCCTACGAGCAGTACTTC	CASGARSYEQYF
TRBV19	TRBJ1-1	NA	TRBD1	TGTGCCAGTAGTATTAGACAGGGTGACACTGAAGCTTTCTTT	CASSIRQGDTEAFF
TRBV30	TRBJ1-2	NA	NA	TGTGCCTGGGGGAGTGCGGGGGGCATGCCTTCTAACTATGGCTACACCTTC	CAWGSAGGMPSNYGYTF
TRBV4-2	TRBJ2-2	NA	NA	TGTGCCAGCAGCCAAGATGGGCAGCACACCGGGGAGCTGTTTTTT	CASSQDGQHTGELFF
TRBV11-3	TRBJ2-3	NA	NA	TGTGCCAGCAGCCCGGGGTCCACAGATACGCAGTATTTT	CASSPGSTDTQYF
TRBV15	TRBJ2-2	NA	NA	TGTGCCACCAGCAGAGAGATAGCCACTAACACCGGGGAGCTGTTTTTT	CATSREIATNTGELFF
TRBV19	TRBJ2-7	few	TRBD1	TGTGCCAGTAGCCCCCTGGGACAGTTACGGCACGAGCAGTACTTC	CASSPLGQLRHEQYF
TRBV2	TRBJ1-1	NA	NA	TGTGCCAGCAGTGACTCAGGGGCCGACACTGAAGCTTTCTTT	CASSDSGADTEAFF
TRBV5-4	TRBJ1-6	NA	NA	TGTGCCAGCAGGCAAGAGGTAAATTCACCCCTCCACTTT	CASRQEVNSPLHF
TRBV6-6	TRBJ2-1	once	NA	TGTGCCAGCATCCAGGGGATTGGGGAGCAGTTCTTC	CASIQGIGEQFF
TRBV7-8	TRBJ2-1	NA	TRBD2	TGTGCCAGCAGCCCCCAAGTTGGCGGGGGATATTATGAGCAGTTCTTC	CASSPQVGGGYYEQFF
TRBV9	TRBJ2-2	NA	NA	TGTGCCAGCAGCGTAGGTGGACAGACGGACTCCGGGGAGCTGTTTTTT	CASSVGGQTDSGELFF
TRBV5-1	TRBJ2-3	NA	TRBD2	TGCGCCAGCAGCTTAGCGGGGAGGGATACGCAGTATTTT	CASSLAGRDTQYF